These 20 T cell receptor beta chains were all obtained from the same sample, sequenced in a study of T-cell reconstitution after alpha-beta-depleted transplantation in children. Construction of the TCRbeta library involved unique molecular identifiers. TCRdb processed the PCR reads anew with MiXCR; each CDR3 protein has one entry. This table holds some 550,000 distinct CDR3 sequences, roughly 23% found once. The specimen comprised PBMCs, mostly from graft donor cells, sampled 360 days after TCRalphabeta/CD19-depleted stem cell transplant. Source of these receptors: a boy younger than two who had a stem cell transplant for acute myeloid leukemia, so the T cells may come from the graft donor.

For the CDR3, the DNA is TGTGCCAGCAGCTCCGACAACTCCTACAATGAGCAGTTCTTC. This translates into CASSSDNSYNEQFF. The rearrangement uses TRBV7-9 and TRBJ2-1; D gene ambiguous. The V gene lost 4 bases and the J gene lost 0 bases, with 7 bases spanning the gap. The CDR3 runs to 14 residues. The germline CDR1 and CDR2 sequences are SEHNR and FQNEAQ (reference sequence).

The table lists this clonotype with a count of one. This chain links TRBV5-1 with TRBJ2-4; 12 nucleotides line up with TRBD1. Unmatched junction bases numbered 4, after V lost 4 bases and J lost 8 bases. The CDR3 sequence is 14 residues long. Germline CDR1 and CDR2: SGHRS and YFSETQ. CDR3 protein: CASSTGQGAHIQYF. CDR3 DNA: TGCGCCAGCAGCACGGGACAGGGGGCGCACATTCAGTACTTC.

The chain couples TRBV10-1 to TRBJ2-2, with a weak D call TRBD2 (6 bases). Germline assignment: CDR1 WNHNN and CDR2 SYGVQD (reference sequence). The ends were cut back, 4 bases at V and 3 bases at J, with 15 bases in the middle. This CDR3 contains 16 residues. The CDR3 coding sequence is TGCGCCAGCAGTGGACCCGGGACTGTTCACACCGGGGAGCTGTTTTTT. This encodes CASSGPGTVHTGELFF.

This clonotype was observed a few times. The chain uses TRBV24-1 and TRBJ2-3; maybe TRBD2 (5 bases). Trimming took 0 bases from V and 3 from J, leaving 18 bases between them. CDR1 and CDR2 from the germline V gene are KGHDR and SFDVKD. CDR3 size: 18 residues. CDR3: CATSDLEFNYSGTDTQYF. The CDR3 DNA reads TGTGCCACCAGTGATTTGGAGTTCAACTACTCGGGGACAGATACGCAGTATTTT.

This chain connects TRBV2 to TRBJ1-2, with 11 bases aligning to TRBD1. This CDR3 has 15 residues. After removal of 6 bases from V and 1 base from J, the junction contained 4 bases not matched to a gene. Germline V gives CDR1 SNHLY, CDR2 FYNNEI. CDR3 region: CASSGTGGGNYGYTF. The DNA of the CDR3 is TGTGCCAGCAGCGGGACAGGGGGAGGTAACTATGGCTACACCTTC.

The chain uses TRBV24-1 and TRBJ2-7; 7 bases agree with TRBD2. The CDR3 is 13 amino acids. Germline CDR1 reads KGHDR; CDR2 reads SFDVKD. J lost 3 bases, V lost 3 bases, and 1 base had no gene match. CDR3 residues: CATSDPGGYEQYF. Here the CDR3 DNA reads TGTGCCACCAGTGATCCGGGGGGCTACGAGCAGTACTTC.

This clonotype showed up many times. The CDR3 DNA sequence: TGTGCCAGCAGTTTATCTAGGGGGGCTCCCCAGCATTTT. Its protein is CASSLSRGAPQHF. The chain couples TRBV6-2 or TRBV6-3 to TRBJ1-5; perhaps TRBD1 as D (6 bases). The CDR3 sequence is 13 residues long. V was clipped by 4 bases and J by 10 bases, with 14 bases between them. CDR1 and CDR2 from the germline V gene are MNHEY and SVGEGT.

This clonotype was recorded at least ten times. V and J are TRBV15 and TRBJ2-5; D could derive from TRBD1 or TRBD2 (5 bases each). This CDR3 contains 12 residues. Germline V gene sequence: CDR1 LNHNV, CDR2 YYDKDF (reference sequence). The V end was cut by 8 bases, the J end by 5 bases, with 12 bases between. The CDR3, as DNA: TGTGCCACCTCGGGGCTGGCGGAGACCCAGTACTTC. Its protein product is CATSGLAETQYF. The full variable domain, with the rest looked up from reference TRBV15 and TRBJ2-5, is DAMVIQNPRYQVTQFGKPVTLSCSQTLNHNVMYWYQQKSSQAPKLLFHYYDKDFNNEADTPDNFQSRRPNTSFCFLDIRSPGLGDTAMYLCATSGLAETQYFGPGTRLLVL.

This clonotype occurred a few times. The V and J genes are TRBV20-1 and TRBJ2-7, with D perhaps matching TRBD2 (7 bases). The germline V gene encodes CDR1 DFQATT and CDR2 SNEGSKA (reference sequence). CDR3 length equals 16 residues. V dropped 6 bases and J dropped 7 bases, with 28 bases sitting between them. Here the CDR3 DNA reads TGCAGTGCCCTGGGACTATTCTGGGGGGGCCAGCGGGAGCAGTACGTC. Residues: CSALGLFWGGQREQYV.

CDR3 residues: CASSSAQAGSNQPQHF. The DNA of the CDR3 is TGTGCCAGCAGTTCCGCCCAGGCAGGTAGCAATCAGCCCCAGCATTTT. The chain has TRBV12-3 or TRBV12-4 and TRBJ1-5, with D unresolved. Between the trimmed V and J ends, which lost 4 bases and 0 bases, there was a span of 13 bases. The CDR3 covers 16 residues.

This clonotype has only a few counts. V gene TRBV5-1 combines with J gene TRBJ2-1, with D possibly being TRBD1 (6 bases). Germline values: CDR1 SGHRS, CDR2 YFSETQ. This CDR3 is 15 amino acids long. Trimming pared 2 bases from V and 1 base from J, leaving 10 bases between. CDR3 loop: CASSFGTPSYNEQFF. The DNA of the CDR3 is TGCGCCAGCAGCTTCGGGACACCTTCCTACAATGAGCAGTTCTTC. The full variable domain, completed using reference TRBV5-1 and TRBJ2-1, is KAGVTQTPRYLIKTRGQQVTLSCSPISGHRSVSWYQQTPGQGLQFLFEYFSETQRNKGNFPGRFSGRQFSNSRSEMNVSTLELGDSALYLCASSFGTPSYNEQFFGPGTRLTVL.

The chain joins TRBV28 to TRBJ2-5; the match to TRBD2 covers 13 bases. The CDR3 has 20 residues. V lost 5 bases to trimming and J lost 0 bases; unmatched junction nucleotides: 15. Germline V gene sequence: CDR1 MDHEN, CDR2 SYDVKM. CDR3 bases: TGTGCCAGCAGTATTGGCCCTACTAGCGGGGGGGCCAGGTACCAAGAGACCCAGTACTTC. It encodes CASSIGPTSGGARYQETQYF. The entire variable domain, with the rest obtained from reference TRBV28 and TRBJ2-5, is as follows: DVKVTQSSRYLVKRTGEKVFLECVQDMDHENMFWYRQDPGLGLRLIYFSYDVKMKEKGDIPEGYSVSREKKERFSLILESASTNQTSMYLCASSIGPTSGGARYQETQYFGPGTRLLVL.

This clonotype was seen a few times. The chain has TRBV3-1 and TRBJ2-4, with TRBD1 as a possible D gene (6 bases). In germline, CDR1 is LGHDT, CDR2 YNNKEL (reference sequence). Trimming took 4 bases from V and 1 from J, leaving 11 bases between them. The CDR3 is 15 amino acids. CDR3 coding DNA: TGTGCCAGCAGCCCTAGAACAGGGGCCAAAAACATTCAGTACTTC. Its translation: CASSPRTGAKNIQYF.

The CDR3 DNA reads TGCGCCAGCAGCCCACAGCCGGAGAGGGATACGCAGTATTTT. It encodes CASSPQPERDTQYF. The chain recombines TRBV4-3 with TRBJ2-3; D is uncertain. The CDR3 runs to 14 residues. The V end lost 4 bases, the J end lost 6 bases, and 14 bases lay between the germline ends. Looked up from germline, CDR1 is LGHNA and CDR2 is YSLEER.

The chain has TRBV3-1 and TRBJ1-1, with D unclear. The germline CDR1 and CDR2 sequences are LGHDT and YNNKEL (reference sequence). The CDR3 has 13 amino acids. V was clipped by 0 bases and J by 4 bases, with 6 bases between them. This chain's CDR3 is CASSQDLATEAFF. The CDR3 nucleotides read TGTGCCAGCAGCCAAGATCTGGCCACTGAAGCTTTCTTT.

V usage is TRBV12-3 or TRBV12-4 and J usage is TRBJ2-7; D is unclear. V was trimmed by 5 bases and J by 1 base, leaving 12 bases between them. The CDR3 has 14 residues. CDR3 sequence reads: CASSGSLSSYEQYV. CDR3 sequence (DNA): TGTGCCAGCAGTGGAAGTCTAAGTTCCTACGAGCAGTACGTC.

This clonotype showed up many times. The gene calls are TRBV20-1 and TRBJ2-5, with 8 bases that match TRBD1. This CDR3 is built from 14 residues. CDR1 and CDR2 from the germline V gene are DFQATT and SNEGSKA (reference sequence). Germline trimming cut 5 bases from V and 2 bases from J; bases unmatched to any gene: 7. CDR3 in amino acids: CSARKDREQETQYF. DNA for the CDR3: TGCAGTGCTCGGAAGGACAGGGAACAAGAGACCCAGTACTTC.

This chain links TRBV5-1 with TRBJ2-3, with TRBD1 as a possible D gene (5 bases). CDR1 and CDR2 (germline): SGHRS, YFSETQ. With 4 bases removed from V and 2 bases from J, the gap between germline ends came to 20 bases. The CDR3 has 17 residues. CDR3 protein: CASSLPIVQGITDTQYF. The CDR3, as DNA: TGCGCCAGCAGCCTACCTATCGTCCAGGGAATCACAGATACGCAGTATTTT.

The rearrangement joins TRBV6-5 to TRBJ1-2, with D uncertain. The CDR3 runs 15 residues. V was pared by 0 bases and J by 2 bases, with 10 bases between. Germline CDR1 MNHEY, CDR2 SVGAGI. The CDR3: CASSYSIRVNYGYTF. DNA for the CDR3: TGTGCCAGCAGTTACTCGATAAGGGTAAACTATGGCTACACCTTC.

CDR3 residues: CASSQGLAGGYTDTQYF. CDR3 DNA: TGCGCCAGCAGCCAAGGACTAGCGGGGGGCTACACAGATACGCAGTATTTT. The chain uses TRBV4-1 and TRBJ2-3, with 13 bases aligning to TRBD2. This CDR3 contains 17 residues. V shed 1 base and J 2 bases; nucleotides not matched to a gene: 3. Germline CDR1 reads MGHRA; CDR2 reads YSYEKL.